The next 5 T cell receptor beta chains were all read from a single sample in a study of blood T cell repertoires in COVID-19. Generated by immunoSEQ multiplex PCR, the TCRdb table keeps only in-frame clones and is missing some. The data hold roughly 240,000 clones, with about 90% observed a single time. Source material: PBMCs or T cells enriched from blood (not recorded which). The receptors come from a man aged 50-60 years who had been exposed to COVID-19.

The CDR3 sequence is CASSPGEGCTF. For the CDR3, the DNA is TGTGCCAGCTCACCAGGGGAGGGATGCACCTTC. V is TRBV18 and J is TRBJ1-2; D gene uncertain. Trimming cost V 2 bases and J 13 bases, with 11 bases left between them. CDR1 KGHSH and CDR2 LQKENI come from the germline V gene. The CDR3 spans 11 residues.

The chain employs TRBV2 and TRBJ2-5; the D is unclear. Germline loops: CDR1 SNHLY, CDR2 FYNNEI. CDR3 length: 13 amino acids. Trimming stripped 1 base from V and 5 bases from J, with 8 bases between. The CDR3 sequence: CASSEGWRETQYF. Here the CDR3 DNA reads TGTGCCAGCAGTGAAGGGTGGCGGGAGACCCAGTACTTC.

The rearrangement uses TRBV19 and TRBJ1-2; 7 bases agree with TRBD1. Trimming at V came to 3 bases and at J to 6 bases, leaving 4 bases not matched to a gene. The CDR3 is made up of 13 amino acids. Germline CDR1 is LNHDA and CDR2 is SQIVND (reference sequence). The CDR3 sequence: CASSISTGNGYTF. The CDR3 coding sequence is TGTGCCAGTAGTATCTCGACAGGGAATGGCTACACCTTC.

V usage is TRBV27 and J usage is TRBJ2-3, with TRBD1 as a possible D gene (6 bases). V lost 4 bases to trimming and J lost 4 bases, with 18 bases between them. CDR1 is MNHEY and CDR2 is SMNVEV in the germline V gene (reference sequence). The CDR3 has 16 residues. CDR3 DNA: TGTGCCAGCAGTTCCCTAGTTACAGGGCCGGCAGATACGCAGTATTTT. Its protein is CASSSLVTGPADTQYF.

The CDR3 protein is CASNSGYNSPLHF. Written as DNA, the CDR3 is TGTGCCAGCAATTCGGGATATAATTCACCCCTCCACTTT. V gene TRBV2 combines with J gene TRBJ1-6; no clear D gene. V lost 7 bases and J 4 bases, leaving 8 bases between the germline ends. Germline V gene sequence: CDR1 SNHLY, CDR2 FYNNEI. CDR3 size: 13 residues.